The rows below give T cell receptor beta chains drawn from one sample of a study of blood T cell repertoires in COVID-19. Sequenced by immunoSEQ multiplex PCR; TCRdb stores in-frame clones only, minus some. The sample lists more than 45,000 clones; roughly 90% were seen once. The sequencing input was peripheral blood. The receptors originated from a human donor with active COVID-19. The donor label of this sample is uncertain. The CDR3 runs from the conserved cysteine through the conserved F or W. The listing skips clone size in some rows; elsewhere it reads once, few, many or a size class.

CDR3aa: CASSSNRDRGLYGYTF
j_gene: TRBJ1-2
v_gene: TRBV6-2/TRBV6-3
abundance: -

CDR3aa: CASTNPGRREGETQYF
j_gene: TRBJ2-5
v_gene: TRBV5-8
abundance: -

CDR3aa: CASSPQGGYTEAFF
j_gene: TRBJ1-1
v_gene: TRBV25-1
abundance: -

CDR3aa: CASSLGGQGFEKLFF
j_gene: TRBJ1-4
v_gene: TRBV5-4
abundance: -

CDR3aa: CASSHGLAGGHNEQFF
j_gene: TRBJ2-1
v_gene: TRBV3-1/TRBV3-2
abundance: -

CDR3aa: CASSLDLSPSGNTIYF
j_gene: TRBJ1-3
v_gene: TRBV11-2
abundance: -

CDR3aa: CASSLFRQGAQAKNIQYF
j_gene: TRBJ2-4
v_gene: TRBV19
abundance: once

CDR3aa: CAIRDRGRVYEQYF
j_gene: TRBJ2-7
v_gene: TRBV6-4
abundance: once

CDR3aa: CASSQPKRGSDTQYF
j_gene: TRBJ2-3
v_gene: TRBV3-1/TRBV3-2
abundance: -

CDR3aa: CASRDSGQGEKLFF
j_gene: TRBJ1-4
v_gene: TRBV7-9
abundance: -

CDR3aa: CASSPRWGLNEKLFF
j_gene: TRBJ1-4
v_gene: TRBV13
abundance: -

CDR3aa: CASTKRGGYGYTF
j_gene: TRBJ1-2
v_gene: TRBV6-5
abundance: -

CDR3aa: CASRLAGGPGETQYF
j_gene: TRBJ2-5
v_gene: TRBV7-2
abundance: -

CDR3aa: CASSPPGELYGYTF
j_gene: TRBJ1-2
v_gene: TRBV5-6
abundance: -

CDR3aa: CASSLVVGRAEDYSNQPQHF
j_gene: TRBJ1-5
v_gene: TRBV11-3
abundance: -

CDR3aa: CASSQVGRGVATEAFF
j_gene: TRBJ1-1
v_gene: TRBV4-2
abundance: once

CDR3aa: CASSLLPDRLLYGYTF
j_gene: TRBJ1-2
v_gene: TRBV6-5
abundance: -

CDR3aa: CASSLVQGHGYTF
j_gene: TRBJ1-2
v_gene: TRBV7-9
abundance: few

CDR3aa: CASSLGQGITDTQYF
j_gene: TRBJ2-3
v_gene: TRBV13
abundance: -

CDR3aa: CASRGQGAVAGDTQYF
j_gene: TRBJ2-3
v_gene: TRBV2
abundance: once

CDR3aa: CASSLVSGRHGEQYF
j_gene: TRBJ2-7
v_gene: TRBV11-2
abundance: -

CDR3aa: CASSLAGTSPYNEQFF
j_gene: TRBJ2-1
v_gene: TRBV11-2
abundance: -

CDR3aa: CASSLGAPGDTQYF
j_gene: TRBJ2-3
v_gene: TRBV5-1
abundance: once

CDR3aa: CASSPHEATNEKLFF
j_gene: TRBJ1-4
v_gene: TRBV18
abundance: -

CDR3aa: CASSPLGGVNEKLFF
j_gene: TRBJ1-4
v_gene: TRBV6-5
abundance: -

CDR3aa: CASTKLTGFGEQYF
j_gene: TRBJ2-7
v_gene: TRBV7-9
abundance: few

CDR3aa: CASSQEVSVAGTLGTQYF
j_gene: TRBJ2-5
v_gene: TRBV4-2
abundance: -

CDR3aa: CASSITGTSGNTIYF
j_gene: TRBJ1-3
v_gene: TRBV19
abundance: -

CDR3aa: CASSRGGSYEQYF
j_gene: TRBJ2-7
v_gene: TRBV6-2/TRBV6-3
abundance: -

CDR3aa: CASSLGQGAAYEQYF
j_gene: TRBJ2-7
v_gene: TRBV27
abundance: -

CDR3aa: CASSQYISGVNYGYTF
j_gene: TRBJ1-2
v_gene: TRBV3-1/TRBV3-2
abundance: -

CDR3aa: CASRTTAFYGYTF
j_gene: TRBJ1-2
v_gene: TRBV6-5
abundance: -

CDR3aa: CASSPGLTSATNEKLFF
j_gene: TRBJ1-4
v_gene: TRBV2
abundance: -